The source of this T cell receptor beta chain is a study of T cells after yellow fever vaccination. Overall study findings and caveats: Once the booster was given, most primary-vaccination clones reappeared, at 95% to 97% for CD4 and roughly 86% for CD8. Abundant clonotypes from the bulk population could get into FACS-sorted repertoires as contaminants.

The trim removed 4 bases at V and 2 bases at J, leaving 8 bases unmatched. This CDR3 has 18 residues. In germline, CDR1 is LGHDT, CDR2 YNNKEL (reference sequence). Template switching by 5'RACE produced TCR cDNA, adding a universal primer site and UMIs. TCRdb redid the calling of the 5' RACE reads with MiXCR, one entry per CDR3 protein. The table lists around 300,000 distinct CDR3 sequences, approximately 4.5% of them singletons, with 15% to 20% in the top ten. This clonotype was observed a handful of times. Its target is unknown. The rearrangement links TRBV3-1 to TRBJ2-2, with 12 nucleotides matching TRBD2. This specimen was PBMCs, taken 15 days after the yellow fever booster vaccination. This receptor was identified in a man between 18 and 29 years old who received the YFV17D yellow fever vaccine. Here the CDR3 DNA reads TGTGCCAGCAGCCCTCAGCCACTAGCGGGAGGAAACACCGGGGAGCTGTTTTTT. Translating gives CASSPQPLAGGNTGELFF. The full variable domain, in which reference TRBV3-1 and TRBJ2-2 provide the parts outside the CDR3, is DTAVSQTPKYLVTQMGNDKSIKCEQNLGHDTMYWYKQDSKKFLKIMFSYNNKELIINETVPNRFSPKSPDKAHLNLHINSLELGDSAVYFCASSPQPLAGGNTGELFFGEGSRLTVL.